This T cell receptor (beta chain) was sequenced for a study of graft-versus-host responses after intestinal transplantation. Study at large: The study gave all recipients anti-thymocyte globulin induction, then tacrolimus and steroids for three to four years.

The method was immunoSEQ multiplex PCR; TCRdb's version includes in-frame clones alone and lacks a portion of them. The table has fewer than 120,000 clones, just over 90% seen once. About this clone itself: The antigen remains unidentified.

Study results and limitations: GvH clones occurred in recipient marrow; some first appeared in ileum or blood. Circulating GvH clone levels at their peak were associated with HvG declines (early post-transplant).

CDR3 length: 13 amino acids. Germline V gene data show CDR1 as SGHVS and CDR2 as FQNEAQ. The V end was cut by 5 bases, the J end by 6 bases, with 13 bases between. The chain couples TRBV7-8 to TRBJ1-2; unclear D gene. The TCR comes from a human donor who received an intestinal transplant. The sequencing here drew on unstimulated CD8+ T cells sorted from spleen or lymph node cells, taken before intestinal transplant. CDR3 sequence: CASSALNGDGYTF. As DNA, the CDR3 is TGTGCCAGCAGCGCACTAAATGGCGATGGCTACACCTTC.